One T cell receptor (beta chain) is described in this entry. This clonotype has only a few counts. This clone's antigen is unknown. Base qualities are not at hand, and no much larger clone is one base apart. The library was produced with multiplex PCR. Data came from an Illumina HiSeq 4000. TCR beta libraries were built with iRepertoire HTBI primers and Arm-PCR amplification of CDR3 regions. Before sequencing, the PCR products went through gel purification. As for how the authors treated the data: A total of 62 TRBV and some 15 TRBJ segments were identified across samples and were used for gene usage analysis of CDR3 amino acid clonotypes. COPE and FqMerger were used to merge filtered high-quality paired reads into contigs. BLAST was used to align contigs to IMGT TRBV, TRBD and TRBJ reference genes, with CDR3 defined following IMGT. Any clonotype with a frequency above 0.1% was classified as a highly expanded clone. Shannon entropy was used to measure repertoire diversity, and the Gini coefficient was used to measure V-J evenness. Clonotypes shared by more than one individual were considered public. TCRdb cleaned the public reads at Q25 with fastp, built clones with MiXCR and kept in-frame beta chains. Duplicate CDR3 protein sequences are folded into a single record with the most common DNA and genes. What appears here as the V and J calls and clone size reflects TCRdb's work, not the paper's. This sample has just over 600,000 distinct CDR3 sequences in its table, and less than 20% of those were observed once. The ten largest make up 18% of the sample.

The data belong to a study of regulatory T cells in long-lasting Graves disease (dated by TCRdb to the early 2020s). Looking at the study overall: Patients with newly diagnosed Graves' disease had been on antithyroid drugs for under 3 months. This study used TCR sequencing and RNA sequencing of peripheral blood to compare persistent Graves' disease patients against newly diagnosed Graves' disease patients. The study took place in China and was registered as a clinical trial. TCR sequencing covered some 13 persistent and around 20 newly diagnosed Graves' disease patients, about 35 samples in total. Beyond this particular receptor, the publication reports: The authors noted that the small sample size was a limitation that may lower accuracy. Compared with newly diagnosed patients, patients with persistent Graves' disease had lower TCR Shannon entropy and fewer highly expanded clones, which suggests clonal expansion. A larger number of public clonotypes was shared among persistent patients (more than 2,500) than among newly diagnosed patients (roughly 980). Only the TCR beta chain was sequenced and analyzed. Peripheral blood alone was examined, since thyroid tissue, which constituted the primary lesion, could not be accessed.

What the time point label conveys for this sample: newly diagnosed GD, antithyroid drugs for less than 3 months. RNA was extracted from PBMCs in TRIzol for both TCR sequencing and RNA sequencing. Graves' disease was diagnosed according to American Thyroid Association guidelines. Patients were recruited from an endocrinology department in Xi'an, China. Each patient gave approximately 10 milliliters of peripheral blood, collected in an EDTA anticoagulant tube. Ficoll Paque Plus density gradient separation was used to isolate PBMCs, and no further T cell sorting was performed. RNA quality was checked with an Agilent 2100 Bioanalyzer and agarose gel, and concentration with a NanoDrop 2000. A further study also used this sample, focusing on T cells in Graves' hyperthyroidism and ophthalmopathy. The second publication reports: Stable Graves' hyperthyroidism was defined as the absence of progression to ophthalmopathy over 18 months of follow-up. The hyperthyroidism patients were between 18 and 65 years old and newly diagnosed, with a disease duration of less than 2 months. The study excluded patients with uncontrolled infections, other autoimmune diseases, pregnancy or lactation. Diagnoses relied on clinical symptoms, serum thyroxine and TRAb, thyroid ultrasound and orbital computed tomography. For the first round of RT-PCR on the TCR CDR3, the HTBI primer set was used together with the Qiagen OneStep RT-PCR kit. Blood samples also contained most of the expanded thyroid clonotypes (frequency above 0.001), which suggests that blood repertoires may reflect thyroid immune responses. In cross-validation, a model built on a 13 V-J signature told ophthalmopathy apart from stable hyperthyroidism with approximately 90% sensitivity and about 81% specificity, and in testing the same model reached 80%/75%. In validation, progression to ophthalmopathy was predicted by the model with 70% to 71% sensitivity and 72% to 85% specificity, a median of about 6.4 months before onset. A discovery cohort of roughly 100 patients, 43 with Graves' ophthalmopathy and about 58 with stable Graves' hyperthyroidism, was used to find distinguishing TCR V-J signatures. Prospective prediction of ophthalmopathy was tested in an independent validation cohort of about 19 hyperthyroidism patients and roughly 16 patients who later progressed to ophthalmopathy. The roughly 90 discovery patients were divided at random into training and test sets in a 7:3 ratio. Thyroid tissue and blood T-cell repertoires from more than 5 Graves' hyperthyroidism patients were also compared in the study. After blood sampling, hyperthyroidism patients were treated with methimazole at a starting dose of 30 mg daily, and ophthalmopathy patients were treated with high-dose intravenous methylprednisolone. Libraries were constructed in a second round of multiplex PCR, after which size selection and purification were performed. The libraries were sequenced on an Illumina HiSeq2000 using paired-end 100 bp reads. SOAPnuke was used to process the raw data, removing reads that contained adapters or uncalled bases, had a mean Phred below 15, or lacked an exact match to the constant primer or identifier. COPE v1.2.5 was used to merge the high-quality paired reads, and each unique nucleotide sequence was defined as a clonotype. Clonotypes were aligned to IMGT TRBV, TRBD and TRBJ reference segments using MiTCR v1.1. The analysis included only V-J combinations with a frequency above 0.0001, which together covered around 99% of the repertoires. A TCS score was defined as the ratio between F50 (clonal expansion) and ExV (chaos), using BLOSUM62-based TCRdist between CDR3 peptides within each V-J. Welch's t-statistics and random forest reduced 500 to 650 V-J features to around 14, which were used in a naive Bayes classifier (R e1071). Sample size was not statistically predetermined, and blinding of investigators to group allocation was not performed. The paper reports TCR Vbeta CDR3 sequencing of approximately 140 peripheral blood samples: 40 to 45 ophthalmopathy, under 80 hyperthyroidism and around 17 progressor patients.

This specimen consisted of peripheral blood mononuclear cells (PBMCs), obtained at new diagnosis, from a patient treated with antithyroid drugs. This TCR was sampled from a woman younger than 45 with Graves disease. Donor details come from another sample of the same person, matched by shared clones.

The DNA sequence is TGTGCCAGTAGTATCGGACAGGGGATTAGGGGCAATCAGCCCCAGCATTTT. It encodes CASSIGQGIRGNQPQHF. Recombination connected TRBV19 to TRBJ1-5; 9 junctional bases match TRBD1. Via the germline V gene (reference sequence), CDR1 is LNHDA and CDR2 SQIVND. Germline trimming: 3 bases from V, 2 bases from J; junction bases outside gene matches: 8. The CDR3 goes from the cysteine to the phenylalanine over 17 residues. The read is trimmed to its CDR3 DNA, 51 bases read in frame from base 1. The full variable domain, with segments outside the CDR3 supplied by the reference TRBV19 and TRBJ1-5 proteins, appears as DGGITQSPKYLFRKEGQNVTLSCEQNLNHDAMYWYRQDPGQGLRLIYYSQIVNDFQKGDIAEGYSVSREKKESFPLTVTSAQKNPTAFYLCASSIGQGIRGNQPQHFGDGTRLSIL.